This T cell receptor beta chain was found in a study of T cells after yellow fever vaccination. The CDR3 runs to 13 residues. V gave up 4 bases and J gave up 7 bases, with 13 bases separating them. Each CDR3 protein gets one entry after TCRdb re-called the 5' RACE reads with MiXCR. This table has 100,000 to 150,000 distinct CDR3 sequences, more than 7.5% appearing once. This clonotype rates as medium-sized (0.01 to 0.1%). Sequenced here: CD8+ T cells sorted from PBMCs, sampled on the day of the yellow fever booster vaccination. The clonotype was recovered from a man aged 18 to 30 who received the YFV17D yellow fever vaccine. The chain couples TRBV12-3 or TRBV12-4 to TRBJ1-2; D is unresolved. CDR3 loop: CASSSNGFGGYTF. The CDR3 coding sequence is TGTGCCAGCAGTTCCAATGGTTTCGGTGGCTACACCTTC.